Each of the 17 T cell receptor beta chains below was sequenced from the same sample in a study of CD8 T cells in ankylosing spondylitis. Study-level results: A TCR beta motif made of eight highly homologous variants seemed typical of ankylosing spondylitis blood.

TCRdb analysed the 5' RACE reads with MiXCR anew, one entry per CDR3 protein. The sample yields around 390,000 distinct CDR3 sequences, 20% to 25% seen once. The antigens these receptors bind are not known. Sequencing used blood, either unsorted or a sorted T cell fraction (not recorded which). The receptor source for this set is a male donor with ankylosing spondylitis.

This clonotype was observed a handful of times. The rearrangement uses TRBV5-1 and TRBJ2-7, with 10 bases lining up with TRBD2. Looked up from germline, CDR1 is SGHRS and CDR2 is YFSETQ. The CDR3 is 13 amino acids. The junction had 1 base not matched to a gene; V was cut back by 1 base and J by 6 bases. The chain's CDR3 is CASSLTSGVEQYF. In nucleotides, the CDR3 is TGCGCCAGCAGCTTGACTAGCGGGGTCGAGCAGTACTTC.

This clonotype was observed at least ten times. The V gene is TRBV29-1, the J gene TRBJ2-7; maybe TRBD2 (5 bases). The CDR3 has 13 amino acids. Germline V gene sequence: CDR1 SQVTM, CDR2 ANQGSEA. V lost 4 bases and J lost 2, with 12 bases in between. The CDR3 bases are TGCAGCGTTGTTCGGGGTCTAGCCTACGAGCAGTACTTC. Amino acid sequence: CSVVRGLAYEQYF.

The V gene is TRBV19, the J gene TRBJ2-3; perhaps TRBD1 as D (5 bases). The V gene lost 10 bases and the J gene lost 2 bases, with 16 bases spanning the gap. This CDR3 spans 14 amino acids. Germline lookup yields CDR1 LNHDA and CDR2 SQIVND (reference sequence). CDR3 amino acids: CATATGDNTDTQYF. The CDR3 bases are TGTGCCACGGCAACAGGCGACAACACAGATACGCAGTATTTT.

There are many counts of this clonotype. The chain is built from TRBV5-1 and TRBJ2-7; D gene uncertain. Trimming stripped 0 bases from V and 3 bases from J, with 7 bases between. The CDR3 contains 13 residues. CDR1 is SGHRS, CDR2 YFSETQ, per germline. CDR3 nucleotide sequence: TGCGCCAGCAGCTTGGGTGGGTACTACGAGCAGTACTTC. Protein sequence: CASSLGGYYEQYF.

The gene calls are TRBV29-1 and TRBJ2-6; D remains ambiguous. The V end was cut by 3 bases, the J end by 0 bases, with 6 bases between. Germline lookup yields CDR1 SQVTM and CDR2 ANQGSEA. The CDR3 is 14 amino acids. CDR3 DNA sequence: TGCAGCGTTGAGCAAGGCTCTGGGGCCAACGTCCTGACTTTC. This codes for CSVEQGSGANVLTF.

On this clonotype itself: This clone may be a read error of a much larger clone one base away. The chain is built from TRBV25-1 and TRBJ1-4, with unresolved D. The CDR3 contains 12 residues. The V gene's germline CDR1 is MGHDK and CDR2 SYGVNS. The chain's CDR3 is CASSEVREKLLF. The CDR3 nucleotides are TGTGCCAGCAGTGAAGTCCGTGAAAAACTGCTTTTT.

The chain links TRBV27 to TRBJ2-1, with 12 bases that match TRBD2. Per germline, CDR1 MNHEY and CDR2 SMNVEV (reference sequence). The CDR3 is 15 amino acids. With V trimmed by 5 bases and J by 4 bases, 3 bases remained unmatched. The CDR3 region is CASSTLAGGYNEQFF. CDR3 nucleotide sequence: TGTGCCAGCAGTACACTAGCGGGAGGATACAATGAGCAGTTCTTC.

The V call is TRBV24-1, the J call TRBJ2-1; D perhaps matches TRBD2 (6 bases). The CDR3 has 14 residues. V lost 5 bases and J 5 bases, leaving 12 bases between the germline ends. CDR1 is KGHDR, CDR2 SFDVKD, per germline. The CDR3 nucleotides are TGTGCCACCAGTGTGGGGGGTCAGAACAATGAGCAGTTCTTC. It yields the protein CATSVGGQNNEQFF.

V usage is TRBV9 and J usage is TRBJ2-7, with D possibly matching TRBD2 (6 bases). CDR3 length equals 15 residues. CDR1 and CDR2 from the germline V gene are SGDLS and YYNGEE. The V gene lost 0 bases and the J gene lost 3 bases, with 13 bases spanning the gap. The CDR3 region is CASSVGGGTDYEQYF. As DNA, the CDR3 is TGTGCCAGCAGCGTAGGTGGAGGGACGGACTACGAGCAGTACTTC. The full variable domain, rest sourced from reference TRBV9 and TRBJ2-7, is DSGVTQTPKHLITATGQRVTLRCSPRSGDLSVYWYQQSLDQGLQFLIQYYNGEERAKGNILERFSAQQFPDLHSELNLSSLELGDSALYFCASSVGGGTDYEQYFGPGTRLTVT.

The chain links TRBV28 to TRBJ2-4, with a tentative D call TRBD2 (5 bases). The CDR3 runs 19 residues. Trimming shortened V by 5 bases and J by 0 bases, and 23 bases separated the two germline ends. The germline V gene has CDR1 MDHEN and CDR2 SYDVKM. The CDR3, as DNA: TGTGCCAGCAGTCCTACACTAGATAGCAGAGGAATAGCCAAAAACATTCAGTACTTC. Amino acids: CASSPTLDSRGIAKNIQYF.

The rearrangement joins TRBV7-9 to TRBJ2-4; D gene ambiguous. V gave up 5 bases and J gave up 0 bases, with 14 bases separating them. This CDR3 is 16 amino acids long. CDR1 and CDR2 (germline): SEHNR, FQNEAQ (reference sequence). The CDR3, as DNA: TGTGCCAGCAGCCACAAAGGGTCACTAGCCAAAAACATTCAGTACTTC. Its protein product is CASSHKGSLAKNIQYF.

This clonotype was detected a few times. CDR3: CASSSLGGRGNTIYF. CDR3 coding DNA: TGCGCCAGCAGCTCCCTCGGGGGTCGTGGAAACACCATATATTTT. The genes are TRBV4-3 and TRBJ1-3; perhaps TRBD1 as D (5 bases). V was pared by 5 bases and J by 3 bases, with 14 bases between. This CDR3 contains 15 residues. Germline CDR1 and CDR2: LGHNA and YSLEER.

This clonotype was detected many times. The chain has TRBV4-1 and TRBJ1-2; D gene ambiguous. Germline V gives CDR1 MGHRA, CDR2 YSYEKL. Trimming removed 3 bases at V and 3 bases at J, with 8 bases between. The CDR3 extends over 13 amino acids. CDR3 in DNA: TGCGCCAGCAGCCATAGAGGAGACTATGGCTACACCTTC. It encodes CASSHRGDYGYTF.

The rearrangement links TRBV19 to TRBJ2-6; D is unresolved. CDR1 is LNHDA and CDR2 is SQIVND in the germline V gene (reference sequence). V lost 3 bases, J lost 1 base, and 7 bases lay in between. The CDR3 sequence is 15 residues long. The CDR3 DNA follows: TGTGCCAGTAGTATGGGCCGTTCTGGGGCCAACGTCCTGACTTTC. Amino acids: CASSMGRSGANVLTF. The variable domain in full, completed from reference TRBV19 and TRBJ2-6, reads DGGITQSPKYLFRKEGQNVTLSCEQNLNHDAMYWYRQDPGQGLRLIYYSQIVNDFQKGDIAEGYSVSREKKESFPLTVTSAQKNPTAFYLCASSMGRSGANVLTFGAGSRLTVL.

This clonotype occurred a few times. The chain uses TRBV4-2 and TRBJ2-7; 9 positions match TRBD2. The CDR3 is 16 residues long. Trimming took 0 bases from V and 5 from J; bases not matched to a gene: 8. Germline V gives CDR1 LGHNA, CDR2 YNFKEQ. The DNA of the CDR3 is TGTGCCAGCAGCCAAGATCCGGCGGGAGGGGGCCACGAGCAGTACTTC. It yields the protein CASSQDPAGGGHEQYF.

This clonotype was seen only a few times. V usage is TRBV28 and J usage is TRBJ2-3, with D possibly TRBD1 on 8 matching bases. Germline assignment: CDR1 MDHEN and CDR2 SYDVKM. The CDR3 extends over 13 amino acids. V lost 7 bases to trimming and J lost 6 bases, with 14 bases between them. The CDR3 region is CASTKQGGDTQYF. The DNA of the CDR3 is TGTGCCAGCACCAAACAGGGGGGGGATACGCAGTATTTT.

The chain carries TRBV7-2 and TRBJ2-3; D remains unclear. Germline lookup yields CDR1 SGHTA and CDR2 FQGNSA. CDR3 length: 14 amino acids. Trimming removed 2 bases from V and 2 bases from J, with 8 bases in between. The CDR3 loop is CASSLTGYTDTQYF. The CDR3 DNA sequence: TGTGCCAGCAGCTTAACCGGCTACACAGATACGCAGTATTTT.